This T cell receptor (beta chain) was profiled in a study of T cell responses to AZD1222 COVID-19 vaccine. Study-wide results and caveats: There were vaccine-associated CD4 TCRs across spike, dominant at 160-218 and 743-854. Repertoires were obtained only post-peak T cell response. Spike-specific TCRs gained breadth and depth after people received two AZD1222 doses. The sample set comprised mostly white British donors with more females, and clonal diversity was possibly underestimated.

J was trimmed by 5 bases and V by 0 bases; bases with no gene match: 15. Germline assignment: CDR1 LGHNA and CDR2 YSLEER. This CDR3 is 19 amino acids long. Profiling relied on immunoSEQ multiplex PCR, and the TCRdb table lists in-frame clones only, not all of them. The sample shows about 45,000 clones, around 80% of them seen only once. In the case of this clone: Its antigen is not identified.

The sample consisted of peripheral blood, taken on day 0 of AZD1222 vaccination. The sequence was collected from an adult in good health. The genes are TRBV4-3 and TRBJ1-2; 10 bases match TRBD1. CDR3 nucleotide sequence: TGCGCCAGCAGCCAAGATCGGGCGTCCGGGACAGGGGTGTTTTATGGCTACACCTTC. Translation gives CASSQDRASGTGVFYGYTF.